This entry features one T cell receptor (beta chain) sequence. This record comes from a study of blood T cell repertoires in COVID-19. About the research overall: Sources were T cells, B-cell-depleted T cells, or PBMCs; the material itself was cDNA or gDNA.

The trim removed 7 bases at V and 2 bases at J, leaving 10 bases unmatched. The germline V gene encodes CDR1 SNHLY and CDR2 FYNNEI. The length of the CDR3 is 15 residues. Source study methods: Estimates of nucleated cell counts were drawn from the amplification of reference gene primers. Generated by immunoSEQ multiplex PCR, the TCRdb table keeps only in-frame clones and is missing some. V and J calls and clone size are as listed in that table; D and trimming were resolved from the DNA. The sample carries more than 95,000 clones, approximately 82% recorded once. The chain carries TRBV2 and TRBJ2-7, with TRBD1 matching over 8 bases. Source material: peripheral blood. The receptor was isolated from a man between 65 and 85 years old with active or convalescent COVID-19. The CDR3: CASILTGTGPYEQYF. The CDR3 DNA sequence: TGTGCCAGCATCCTTACCGGGACAGGTCCCTACGAGCAGTACTTC.